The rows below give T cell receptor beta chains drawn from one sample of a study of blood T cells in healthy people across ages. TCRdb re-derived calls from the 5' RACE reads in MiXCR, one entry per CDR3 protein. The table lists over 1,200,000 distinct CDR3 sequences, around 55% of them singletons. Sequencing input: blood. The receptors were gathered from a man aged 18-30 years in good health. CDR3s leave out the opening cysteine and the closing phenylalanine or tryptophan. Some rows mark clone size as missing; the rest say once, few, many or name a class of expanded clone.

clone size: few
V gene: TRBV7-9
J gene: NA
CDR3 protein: ASSRTSGADYEQY

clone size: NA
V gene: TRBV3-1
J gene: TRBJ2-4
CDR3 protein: ASSLRSDGGSGAKNIQY

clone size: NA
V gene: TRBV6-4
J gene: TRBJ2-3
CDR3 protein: ASSERGGEDTQY

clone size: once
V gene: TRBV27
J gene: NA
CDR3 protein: ASSSGTIPCEQY

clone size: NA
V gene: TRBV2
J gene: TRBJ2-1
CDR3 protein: ASSEDRGGYNEQF

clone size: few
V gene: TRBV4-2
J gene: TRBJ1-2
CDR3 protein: ASSQERPNYGYT

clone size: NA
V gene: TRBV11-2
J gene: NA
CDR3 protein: ASSHGPFGETQY

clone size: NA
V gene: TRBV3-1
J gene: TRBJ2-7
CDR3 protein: ASSQQYEQY

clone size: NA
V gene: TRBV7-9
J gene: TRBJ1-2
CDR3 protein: ASSLPRGKDNYGYT

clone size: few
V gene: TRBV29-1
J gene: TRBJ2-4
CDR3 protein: SVELPGRDIQY

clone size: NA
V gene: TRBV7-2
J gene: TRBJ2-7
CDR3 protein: ASSLIETGAEQY

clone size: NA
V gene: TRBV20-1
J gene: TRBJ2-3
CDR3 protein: SATTGLAATDTQY

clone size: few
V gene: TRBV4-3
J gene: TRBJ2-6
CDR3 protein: ASSQAVTGGNSGANVLT

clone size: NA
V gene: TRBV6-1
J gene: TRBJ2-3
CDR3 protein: ASRALIADTQY

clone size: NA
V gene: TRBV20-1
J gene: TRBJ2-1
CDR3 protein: SASSPRTVYNEQF

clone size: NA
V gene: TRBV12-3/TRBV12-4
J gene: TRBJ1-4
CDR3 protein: ASSLGRGDTNEKLF

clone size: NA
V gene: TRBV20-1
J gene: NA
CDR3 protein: SARVWGGEQY

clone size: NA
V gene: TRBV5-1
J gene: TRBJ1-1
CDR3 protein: ASSSQDSDMNTEAF

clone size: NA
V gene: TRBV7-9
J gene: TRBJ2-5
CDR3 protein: ASSLRVWASGTQETQY

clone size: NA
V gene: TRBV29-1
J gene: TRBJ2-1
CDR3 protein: SVRRRAEQF

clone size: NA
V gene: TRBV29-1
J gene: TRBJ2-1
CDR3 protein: SVRDRGLNEQF

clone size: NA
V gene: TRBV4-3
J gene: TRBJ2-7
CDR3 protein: ASSQERTGIHEQY

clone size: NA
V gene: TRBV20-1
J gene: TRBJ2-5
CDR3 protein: SATTAQETQY

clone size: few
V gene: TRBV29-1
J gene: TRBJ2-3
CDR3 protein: SVGEQGRFTDTQY

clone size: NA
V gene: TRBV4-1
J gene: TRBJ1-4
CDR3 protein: ASSQAGGRGQEKLF

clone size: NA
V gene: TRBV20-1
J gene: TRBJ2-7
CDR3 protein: SATRAAYEQY

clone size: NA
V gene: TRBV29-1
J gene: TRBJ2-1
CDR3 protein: SATLQSSYNEQF

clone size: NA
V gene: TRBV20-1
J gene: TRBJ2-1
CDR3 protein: SARHTLAGIPGEQF

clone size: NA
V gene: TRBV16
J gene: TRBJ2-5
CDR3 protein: ASSHGDRAQY

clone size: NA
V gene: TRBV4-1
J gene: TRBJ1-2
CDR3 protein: ASSQEDRGDGYT

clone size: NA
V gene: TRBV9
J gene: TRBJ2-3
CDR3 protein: ASSALSGRLKDTQY